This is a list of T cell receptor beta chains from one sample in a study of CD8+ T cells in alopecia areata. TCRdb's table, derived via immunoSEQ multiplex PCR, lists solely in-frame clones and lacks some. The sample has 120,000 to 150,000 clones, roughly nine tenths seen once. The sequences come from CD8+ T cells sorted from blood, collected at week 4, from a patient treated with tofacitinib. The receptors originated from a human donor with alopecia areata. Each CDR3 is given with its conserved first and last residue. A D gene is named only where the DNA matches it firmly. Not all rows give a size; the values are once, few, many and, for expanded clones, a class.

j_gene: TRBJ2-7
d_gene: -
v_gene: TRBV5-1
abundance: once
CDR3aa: CASSLATGLEQYF
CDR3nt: TGCGCCAGCAGCTTGGCTACAGGTCTCGAGCAGTACTTC

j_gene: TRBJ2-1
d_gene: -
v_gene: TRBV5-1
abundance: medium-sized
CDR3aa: CASSLVPLGGGDEQFF
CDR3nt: TGCGCCAGCAGCTTGGTTCCTCTGGGAGGGGGGGATGAGCAGTTCTTC

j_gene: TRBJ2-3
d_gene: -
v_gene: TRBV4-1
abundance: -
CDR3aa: CASSEHGDTDTQYF
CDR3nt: TGCGCCAGCTCCGAGCACGGGGACACAGATACGCAGTATTTT

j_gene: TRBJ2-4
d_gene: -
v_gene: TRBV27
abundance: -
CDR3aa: CASSSLENIQYF
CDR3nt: TGTGCCAGCAGTTCCCTAGAAAACATTCAGTACTTC

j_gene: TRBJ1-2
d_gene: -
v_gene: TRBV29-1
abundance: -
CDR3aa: CSVEIRTVTYGYTF
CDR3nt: TGCAGCGTTGAAATCAGGACAGTGACCTATGGCTACACCTTC

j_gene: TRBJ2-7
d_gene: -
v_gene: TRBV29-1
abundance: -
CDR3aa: CSVVGVEQYF
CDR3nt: TGCAGCGTTGTAGGGGTAGAGCAGTACTTC

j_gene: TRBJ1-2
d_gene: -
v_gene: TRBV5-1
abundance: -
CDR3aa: CASSLGGDGSQSNYGYTF
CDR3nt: TGCGCCAGCAGCTTGGGCGGGGACGGATCCCAATCTAACTATGGCTACACCTTC

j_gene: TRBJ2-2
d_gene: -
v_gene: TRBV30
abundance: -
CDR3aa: CAWYQGHGELFF
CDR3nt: TGTGCCTGGTATCAGGGGCACGGGGAGCTGTTTTTT

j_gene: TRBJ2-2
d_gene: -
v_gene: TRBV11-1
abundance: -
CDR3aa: CASSFGTNTGELFF
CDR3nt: TGTGCCAGCAGCTTCGGGACAAACACCGGGGAGCTGTTTTTT

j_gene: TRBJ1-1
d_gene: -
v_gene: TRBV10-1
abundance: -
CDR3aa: CASSPTGNTEAFF
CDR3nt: TGCGCCAGCAGCCCAACAGGGAACACTGAAGCTTTCTTT

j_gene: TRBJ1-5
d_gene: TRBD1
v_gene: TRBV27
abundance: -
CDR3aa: CASRSGGGNQPQHF
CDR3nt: TGTGCCAGCCGTTCAGGGGGTGGCAATCAGCCCCAGCATTTT

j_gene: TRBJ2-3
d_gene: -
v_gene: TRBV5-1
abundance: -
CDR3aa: CASSLATSGTDTQYF
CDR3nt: TGCGCCAGCAGCTTGGCTACATCCGGGACAGATACGCAGTATTTT

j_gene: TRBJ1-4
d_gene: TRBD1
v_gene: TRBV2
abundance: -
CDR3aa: CASSEMGQGEKLFF
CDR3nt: TGTGCCAGCAGTGAAATGGGACAGGGAGAAAAACTGTTTTTT

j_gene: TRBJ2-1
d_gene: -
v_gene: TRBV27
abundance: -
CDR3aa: CASSFRDEQFF
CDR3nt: TGTGCCAGCAGTTTTCGAGATGAGCAGTTCTTC

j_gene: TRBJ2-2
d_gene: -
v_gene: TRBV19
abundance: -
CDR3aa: CASSITRGGSGELFF
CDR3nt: TGTGCCAGTAGTATTACCAGGGGTGGGTCCGGGGAGCTGTTTTTT

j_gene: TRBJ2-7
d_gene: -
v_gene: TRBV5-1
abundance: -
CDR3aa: CASSQGTDSYEQYF
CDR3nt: TGCGCCAGCAGCCAAGGGACCGACTCCTACGAGCAGTACTTC

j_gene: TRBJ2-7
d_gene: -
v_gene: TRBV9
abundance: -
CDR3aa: CASSLDGSEQYF
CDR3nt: TGTGCCAGCAGTCTAGACGGATCCGAGCAGTACTTC

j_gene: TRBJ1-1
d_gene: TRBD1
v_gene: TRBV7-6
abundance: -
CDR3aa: CASSPSRDREANTEAFF
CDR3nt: TGTGCCAGCAGCCCTAGCCGGGACAGGGAGGCGAACACTGAAGCTTTCTTT

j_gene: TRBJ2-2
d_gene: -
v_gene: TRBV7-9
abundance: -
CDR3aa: CASSFRDTYTGELFF
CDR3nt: TGTGCCAGCAGCTTCCGGGACACCTACACCGGGGAGCTGTTTTTT

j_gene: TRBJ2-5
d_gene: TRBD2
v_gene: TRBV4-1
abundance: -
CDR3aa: CASSQVLRGAQETQYF
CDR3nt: TGCGCCAGCAGCCAAGTTCTGCGGGGGGCCCAAGAGACCCAGTACTTC

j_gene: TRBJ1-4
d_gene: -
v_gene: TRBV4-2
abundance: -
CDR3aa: CASSPFVSNEKLFF
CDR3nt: TGTGCCAGCAGCCCTTTTGTGTCTAATGAAAAACTGTTTTTT

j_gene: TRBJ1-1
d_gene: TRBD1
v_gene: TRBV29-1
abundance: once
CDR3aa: CSVEDPKGAGTEAFF
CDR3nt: TGCAGCGTTGAAGACCCGAAGGGGGCTGGCACTGAAGCTTTCTTT

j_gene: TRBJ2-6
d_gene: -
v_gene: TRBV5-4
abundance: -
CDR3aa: CASSSFGGQGANVLTF
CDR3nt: TGTGCCAGCAGCTCGTTTGGAGGGCAGGGGGCCAACGTCCTGACTTTC

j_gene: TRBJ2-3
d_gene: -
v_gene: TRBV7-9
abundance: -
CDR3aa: CASSLEQTDTQYF
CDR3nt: TGTGCCAGCAGCTTAGAGCAGACAGATACGCAGTATTTT

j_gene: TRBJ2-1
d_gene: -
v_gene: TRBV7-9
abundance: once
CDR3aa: CASREAGFNEQFF
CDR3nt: TGTGCCAGCAGGGAGGCGGGCTTCAATGAGCAGTTCTTC

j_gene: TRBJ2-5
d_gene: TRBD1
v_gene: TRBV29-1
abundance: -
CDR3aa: CSVEWASQGAFQETQYF
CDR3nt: TGCAGCGTTGAATGGGCGTCTCAGGGGGCTTTTCAAGAGACCCAGTACTTC

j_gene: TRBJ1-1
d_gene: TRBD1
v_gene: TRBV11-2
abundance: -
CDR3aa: CASSFTGQTNTEAFF
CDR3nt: TGTGCCAGCAGCTTTACGGGACAGACGAACACTGAAGCTTTCTTT

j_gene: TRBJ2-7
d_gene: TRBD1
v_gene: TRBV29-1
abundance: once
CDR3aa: CSVEGPGQGIYEQYF
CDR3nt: TGCAGCGTTGAAGGTCCGGGACAGGGGATATACGAGCAGTACTTC

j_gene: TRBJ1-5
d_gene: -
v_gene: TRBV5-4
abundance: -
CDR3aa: CASSPGPSGNQPQHF
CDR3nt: TGTGCCAGCAGCCCCGGCCCCTCAGGCAATCAGCCCCAGCATTTT

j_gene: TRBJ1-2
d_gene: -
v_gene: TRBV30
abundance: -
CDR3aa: CAWRGEEDGYTF
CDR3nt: TGTGCCTGGAGGGGGGAGGAAGACGGCTACACCTTC

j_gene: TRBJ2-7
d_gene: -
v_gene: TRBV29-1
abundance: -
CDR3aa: CSVETADLREQYF
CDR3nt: TGCAGCGTTGAGACAGCTGATTTACGCGAGCAGTACTTC

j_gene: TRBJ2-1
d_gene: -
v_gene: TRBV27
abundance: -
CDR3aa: CASSQSSYNEQFF
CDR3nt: TGTGCCAGCAGCCAGTCCTCCTACAATGAGCAGTTCTTC

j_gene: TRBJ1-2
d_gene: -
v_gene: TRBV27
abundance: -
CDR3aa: CATLTGNYGYTF
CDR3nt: TGTGCCACCCTAACAGGGAACTATGGCTACACCTTC

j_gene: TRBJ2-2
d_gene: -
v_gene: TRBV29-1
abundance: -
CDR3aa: CSGETGSGELFF
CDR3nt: TGCAGCGGGGAAACAGGGTCCGGGGAGCTGTTTTTT

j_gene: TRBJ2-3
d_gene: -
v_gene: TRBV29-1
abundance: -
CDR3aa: CSVEDGCRDITDTQYF
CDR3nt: TGCAGCGTTGAAGATGGGTGTCGCGACATCACAGATACGCAGTATTTT

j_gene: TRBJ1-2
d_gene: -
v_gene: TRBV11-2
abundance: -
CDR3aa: CASSFGPAYGYTF
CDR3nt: TGTGCCAGCAGCTTTGGGCCGGCCTATGGCTACACCTTC

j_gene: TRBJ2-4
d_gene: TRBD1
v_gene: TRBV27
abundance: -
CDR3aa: CASRAQGARENIQYF
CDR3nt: TGTGCCAGCAGAGCACAGGGGGCGAGGGAAAACATTCAGTACTTC

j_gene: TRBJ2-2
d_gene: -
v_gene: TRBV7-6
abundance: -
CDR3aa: CASSLAGTGELFF
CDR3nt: TGTGCCAGCAGCTTGGCAGGGACCGGGGAGCTGTTTTTT

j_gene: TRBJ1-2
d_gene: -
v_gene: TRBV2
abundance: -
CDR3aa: CASSVLVEGYTF
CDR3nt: TGTGCCAGCAGTGTACTGGTAGAGGGCTACACCTTC

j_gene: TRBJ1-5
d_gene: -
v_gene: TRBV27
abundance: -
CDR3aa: CASKEGNQPQHF
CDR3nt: TGTGCCAGCAAGGAGGGGAATCAGCCCCAGCATTTT

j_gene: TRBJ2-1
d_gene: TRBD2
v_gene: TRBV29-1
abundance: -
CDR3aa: CSVDGLAGVSYNEQFF
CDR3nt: TGCAGCGTAGACGGACTAGCGGGAGTCTCCTACAATGAGCAGTTCTTC

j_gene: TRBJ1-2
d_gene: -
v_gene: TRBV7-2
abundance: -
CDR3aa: CASSLGLADYGYTF
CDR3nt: TGTGCCAGCAGCTTAGGATTAGCAGATTATGGCTACACCTTC

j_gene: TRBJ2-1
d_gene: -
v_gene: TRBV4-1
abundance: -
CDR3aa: CASSQEPDLSYNEQFF
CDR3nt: TGCGCCAGCAGCCAAGAACCCGATCTCTCCTACAATGAGCAGTTCTTC

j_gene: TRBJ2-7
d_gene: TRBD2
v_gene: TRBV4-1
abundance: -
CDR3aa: CASSPGLAGGRLYEQYF
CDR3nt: TGCGCCAGCAGCCCTGGACTAGCGGGAGGGCGGCTCTACGAGCAGTACTTC

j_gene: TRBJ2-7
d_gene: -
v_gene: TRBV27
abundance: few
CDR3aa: CASSSGLGGEQYF
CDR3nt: TGTGCCAGCAGTTCCGGACTGGGCGGCGAGCAGTACTTC

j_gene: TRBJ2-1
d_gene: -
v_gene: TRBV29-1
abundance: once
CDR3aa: CSVVWVGAVPYNEQFF
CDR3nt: TGCAGCGTTGTTTGGGTCGGGGCGGTACCCTACAATGAGCAGTTCTTC

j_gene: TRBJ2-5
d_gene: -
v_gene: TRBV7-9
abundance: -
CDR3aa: CASSSGVNQETQYF
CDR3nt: TGTGCCAGCAGCTCCGGGGTTAACCAAGAGACCCAGTACTTC

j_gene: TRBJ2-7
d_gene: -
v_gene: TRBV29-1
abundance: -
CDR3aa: CSVVGDYEQYF
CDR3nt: TGCAGCGTTGTGGGGGACTACGAGCAGTACTTC

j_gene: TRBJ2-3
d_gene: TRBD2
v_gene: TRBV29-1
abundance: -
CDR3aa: CSVEVTSGRQEDTQYF
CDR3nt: TGCAGCGTTGAAGTGACTAGCGGGAGACAGGAAGATACGCAGTATTTT